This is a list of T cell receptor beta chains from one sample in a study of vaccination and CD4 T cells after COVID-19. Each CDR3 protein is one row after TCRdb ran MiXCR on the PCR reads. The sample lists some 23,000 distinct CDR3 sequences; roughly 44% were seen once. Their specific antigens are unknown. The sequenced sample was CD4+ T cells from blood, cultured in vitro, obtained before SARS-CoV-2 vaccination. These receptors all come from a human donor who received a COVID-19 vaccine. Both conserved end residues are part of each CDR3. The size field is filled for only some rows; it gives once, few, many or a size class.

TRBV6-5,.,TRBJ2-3,CASSYSGGAGTDTQYF
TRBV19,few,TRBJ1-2,CASSIETGLWRGYTF
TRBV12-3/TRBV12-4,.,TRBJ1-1,CASSFKERAFF
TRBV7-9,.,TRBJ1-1,CASSFGQGGTEAFF
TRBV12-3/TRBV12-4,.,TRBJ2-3,CASSFGTGGNTDTQYF
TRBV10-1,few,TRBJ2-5,CARGRDDWAGETQYF
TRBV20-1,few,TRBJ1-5,CSAPGGGRNQPQHF
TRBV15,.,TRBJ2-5,CATSRIGTEETQYF
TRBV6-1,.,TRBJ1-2,CASKQGNGYTF
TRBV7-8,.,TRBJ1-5,CASSGGRDNQPQHF
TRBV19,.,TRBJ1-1,CASSAKYRDSNTEAFF
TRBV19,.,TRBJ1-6,CASSIQGFGSYNSPLHF
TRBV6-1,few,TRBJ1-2,CASSDWTARVNYGYTF
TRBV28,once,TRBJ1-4,CASSLLDSGTGTNEKLFF
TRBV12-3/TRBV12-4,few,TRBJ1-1,CASKFWTADDTEAFF
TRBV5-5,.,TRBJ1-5,CASSYRVERNQPQHF
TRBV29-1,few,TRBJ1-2,CSVAAGMGYGYTF
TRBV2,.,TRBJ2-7,CASSELDVGSYEQYF
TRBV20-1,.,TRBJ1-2,CSARVASIYGYTF
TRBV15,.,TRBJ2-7,CATSRDREGIHEQYF
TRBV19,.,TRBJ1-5,CASSIDRPSNQPQHF
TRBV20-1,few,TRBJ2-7,CSAHSAGTNEQYF
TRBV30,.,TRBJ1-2,CACFYRDSLRYGYTF
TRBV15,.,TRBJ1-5,CATSTDSNRPQHF
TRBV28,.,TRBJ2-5,CASTLGGLQETQYF
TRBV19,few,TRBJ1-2,CASSIDRGGNYGYTF
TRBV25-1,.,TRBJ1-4,CASSDNPRDSHNTSGEKLFF